These 17 T cell receptor beta chains were sequenced from one sample in a study of T cells after yellow fever vaccination. TCRdb fed the 5' RACE reads into MiXCR, producing one record per CDR3 protein. The sample has a few hundred thousand distinct CDR3 sequences, 7.5% to 9% seen once. The material sequenced was CD4+ T cells sorted from PBMCs, taken 5 days after the yellow fever booster vaccination. These receptors were collected from a man aged 18 to 30 who received the YFV17D yellow fever vaccine.

This clonotype was observed a few times. V is TRBV29-1 and J is TRBJ2-1, with 11 bases identical to TRBD1. Germline V lookup: CDR1 SQVTM, CDR2 ANQGSEA. The V segment lost 5 bases and the J segment 5 bases; nucleotides outside the gene matches: 11. There are 16 residues in the CDR3. CDR3 loop: CSVLPGTGGNHNEQFF. The CDR3 region has the DNA TGCAGCGTTTTACCCGGGACAGGGGGGAATCACAATGAGCAGTTCTTC.

In its sample, this clonotype was seen many times. The V call is TRBV7-2, the J call TRBJ2-7; D gene unclear. V was pared by 3 bases and J by 0 bases, with 9 bases between. The CDR3 sequence is 14 residues long. The germline gives CDR1 SGHTA, CDR2 FQGNSA. In DNA, the CDR3 is TGTGCCAGCAGCTTTAAGGACGGCTCCTACGAGCAGTACTTC. It yields the protein CASSFKDGSYEQYF.

This clonotype was detected many times. The chain recombines TRBV7-6 with TRBJ2-7; TRBD1 agrees at 9 bases. Germline CDR1 and CDR2: SGHVS and FNYEAQ. Unmatched junction bases numbered 11, after V lost 5 bases and J lost 6 bases. The CDR3 has 15 amino acids. The CDR3 loop is CASSTTGGQGTEQYF. CDR3 sequence (DNA): TGTGCCAGCAGCACAACCGGGGGACAGGGTACCGAGCAGTACTTC.

This clonotype came up a few times. CDR3 nucleotide sequence: TGCGCCAGCAGCGGACAGCTCACCGGGGAGCTGTTTTTT. Amino acid sequence: CASSGQLTGELFF. The J gene is TRBJ2-2, the V gene TRBV5-1; tentative D call: TRBD1 (6 bases). The CDR3 extends over 13 amino acids. CDR1 SGHRS and CDR2 YFSETQ come from the germline V gene. Trimming pared 4 bases from V and 4 bases from J, leaving 8 bases between.

This clonotype was picked up a small number of times. The chain couples TRBV30 to TRBJ1-1, with D hard to call. V lost 2 bases, J lost 1 base, and 11 bases lay in between. The CDR3 sequence is 14 residues long. From germline, CDR1 is GTSNPN and CDR2 SVGIG (reference sequence). This chain's CDR3 is CAWSRKGTNTEAFF. CDR3 nucleotides: TGTGCCTGGAGTAGAAAGGGCACGAACACTGAAGCTTTCTTT.

This chain uses TRBV18 with TRBJ2-4, with 10 bases fitting TRBD2. J gave up 0 bases and V 3 bases, and 5 bases lay outside the gene matches. Germline CDR1 reads KGHSH; CDR2 reads LQKENI. The CDR3 runs to 17 residues. The CDR3, as DNA: TGTGCCAGCTCACCCACTAGCGGGGCTCTAGCCAAAAACATTCAGTACTTC. Translation gives CASSPTSGALAKNIQYF.

The genes are TRBV2 and TRBJ2-1; 8 bases are shared with TRBD2. The CDR3 has 15 amino acids. J was trimmed by 7 bases and V by 9 bases; bases with no gene match: 14. The germline CDR1 and CDR2 sequences are SNHLY and FYNNEI. The DNA for the CDR3 is TGTGCCAGGGGCACCGGGACTAGGAATATAAATGAGCAGTTCTTC. This sequence encodes CARGTGTRNINEQFF.

V usage is TRBV20-1 and J usage is TRBJ2-1; D may be TRBD2 (5 bases). Trimming pared 3 bases from V and 10 bases from J, leaving 19 bases between. Per germline, CDR1 DFQATT and CDR2 SNEGSKA (reference sequence). This CDR3 spans 14 amino acids. CDR3: CSASPAVGGGEQFF. The CDR3 DNA follows: TGCAGTGCTAGCCCGGCCGTAGGAGGTGGCGAGCAGTTCTTC.

This clonotype was seen a handful of times. The V and J genes are TRBV6-5 and TRBJ1-3; D not resolved. The V end was cut by 6 bases, the J end by 9 bases, with 6 bases between. This CDR3 region has 10 residues. Germline V gives CDR1 MNHEY, CDR2 SVGAGI. CDR3 amino acids: CASRGFTIYF. CDR3 bases: TGTGCCAGCAGAGGTTTCACCATATATTTT.

This clonotype was recorded many times. The chain combines TRBV28 with TRBJ2-7; D may be TRBD2 (5 bases). The CDR3 consists of 14 residues. Germline CDR1 MDHEN, CDR2 SYDVKM. V was cut by 6 bases and J by 6 bases, with 18 bases left in between. The CDR3 here is CASRREGGRIEQYF. The CDR3 DNA reads TGTGCCAGCAGACGCGAGGGCGGCCGTATCGAGCAGTACTTC.

At least ten counts were recorded for this clonotype. This chain links TRBV4-2 with TRBJ2-2, with a possible D match to TRBD1 (5 bases). Looked up from germline, CDR1 is LGHNA and CDR2 is YNFKEQ. The CDR3 runs 14 residues. V lost 8 bases and J lost 5, with 15 bases in between. The CDR3 sequence is CASQGVGLTGELFF. The CDR3, as DNA: TGTGCCAGCCAAGGGGTAGGCTTAACCGGGGAGCTGTTTTTT.

The CDR3 DNA reads TGTGCCAGCAGCGAAACGACAGGGGCGACCTACGAGCAGTACTTC. It specifies CASSETTGATYEQYF. V gene TRBV13 combines with J gene TRBJ2-7; 8 bases align to TRBD1. Looked up from germline, CDR1 is PRHDT and CDR2 is FYEKMQ (reference sequence). CDR3 length equals 15 residues. V lost 5 bases, J lost 2 bases, and 8 bases stayed unmatched.

The gene calls are TRBV20-1 and TRBJ1-1; no clear D gene. Trimming cost V 6 bases and J 4 bases, with 18 bases left between them. Per the germline V gene, CDR1 is DFQATT and CDR2 is SNEGSKA (reference sequence). This CDR3 spans 14 amino acids. CDR3 loop: CSALGGQRGTEAFF. CDR3 nucleotide sequence: TGCAGTGCCTTGGGAGGGCAGCGCGGCACTGAAGCTTTCTTT.

This clonotype came up a few times. The chain recombines TRBV5-6 with TRBJ1-1; D is uncertain. Trimming removed 5 bases at V and 1 base at J, with 12 bases between. Germline V CDR1 and CDR2: SGHDT, YYEEEE. The CDR3 loop spans 14 amino acids. CDR3: CASSSGNKNTEAFF. CDR3 DNA sequence: TGTGCCAGCAGTAGTGGGAATAAGAACACTGAAGCTTTCTTT. The complete variable domain, with remaining parts taken from reference TRBV5-6 and TRBJ1-1, reads DAGVTQSPTHLIKTRGQQVTLRCSPKSGHDTVSWYQQALGQGPQFIFQYYEEEERQRGNFPDRFSGHQFPNYSSELNVNALLLGDSALYLCASSSGNKNTEAFFGQGTRLTVV.

The chain carries TRBV5-1 and TRBJ2-3; TRBD2 might be the D (7 bases). With 3 bases removed from V and 0 bases from J, the gap between germline ends came to 11 bases. Per germline, CDR1 SGHRS and CDR2 YFSETQ. This CDR3 has 15 amino acids. In DNA, the CDR3 is TGCGCCAGCAGCTCCGGGGGGCCGAGCACAGATACGCAGTATTTT. This sequence encodes CASSSGGPSTDTQYF. The full variable domain, rest sourced from reference TRBV5-1 and TRBJ2-3, is KAGVTQTPRYLIKTRGQQVTLSCSPISGHRSVSWYQQTPGQGLQFLFEYFSETQRNKGNFPGRFSGRQFSNSRSEMNVSTLELGDSALYLCASSSGGPSTDTQYFGPGTRLTVL.

The chain is built from TRBV7-6 and TRBJ1-6; 11 bases line up with TRBD1. CDR3 length: 17 amino acids. Looked up from germline, CDR1 is SGHVS and CDR2 is FNYEAQ. Losses at the gene ends were 1 base for V and 9 bases for J; bases not matched to a gene: 8. CDR3 bases: TGTGCCAGCAGCTTAGGGGGGACAGGGGGAGTGGTTTCACCCCTCCACTTT. This gives the protein CASSLGGTGGVVSPLHF. The full variable domain, its missing parts supplied by reference TRBV7-6 and TRBJ1-6, is GAGVSQSPRYKVTKRGQDVALRCDPISGHVSLYWYRQALGQGPEFLTYFNYEAQQDKSGLPNDRFSAERPEGSISTLTIQRTEQRDSAMYRCASSLGGTGGVVSPLHFGNGTRLTVT.

This clonotype was found a few times. The chain links TRBV28 to TRBJ2-5; D not certain. V lost 5 bases and J lost 3, with 10 bases in between. The germline V gene has CDR1 MDHEN and CDR2 SYDVKM. The CDR3 is 13 residues long. The CDR3 nucleotides are TGTGCCAGCAGTCACGGGCCTGAAGAGACCCAGTACTTC. It is translated as CASSHGPEETQYF.